This T cell receptor (beta chain) emerged from a study of HIV-infected patients and healthy controls. On the study more broadly: Most of the sixteen became undetectable by the second bleed, and all after another year of therapy.

cDNA was made from roughly 500 ng RNA using alpha and beta constant primers. Alpha and beta chain libraries were made separately by chain-specific third strand synthesis with multiplexing indices. Each cDNA molecule was barcoded, and a single primer pair amplified each chain. A 5' RACE adapter with a random hexamer and the SP2 primer site was joined to cDNA. A 12-nucleotide barcode per molecule came from two concatenated random hexamers added pre-amplification. TCRdb reprocessed the 5' RACE reads with MiXCR, giving one entry per CDR3 protein. The sample holds 18,000 or so distinct CDR3 sequences; roughly 7.9% are singletons and the top ten take over 20%. Roughly three months, about 14 weeks, into antiretroviral therapy, follow-up blood was collected. No cell fractionation was done, so the repertoire covers all unsorted peripheral blood T cells. This TCR was recovered from an adult with HIV infection. Here the sequenced sample was blood, taken during antiretroviral therapy.

Here the CDR3 DNA reads TGTGCCAGCAGCCGGCCCGAACAGGGGCCGAGCTCCTACGAGCAGTACTTC. This codes for CASSRPEQGPSSYEQYF. The rearrangement uses TRBV7-6 and TRBJ2-7; TRBD1 matches at 7 bases. V lost 5 bases to trimming and J lost 0 bases; unmatched junction nucleotides: 13. There are 17 residues in the CDR3. Germline V lookup: CDR1 SGHVS, CDR2 FNYEAQ. The complete variable domain, with remaining parts taken from reference TRBV7-6 and TRBJ2-7, reads GAGVSQSPRYKVTKRGQDVALRCDPISGHVSLYWYRQALGQGPEFLTYFNYEAQQDKSGLPNDRFSAERPEGSISTLTIQRTEQRDSAMYRCASSRPEQGPSSYEQYFGPGTRLTVT.